Listed below are T cell receptor beta chains from one sample, sequenced in a study of blood T cells in healthy people across ages. A single record per CDR3 protein comes from TCRdb applying MiXCR to the 5' RACE reads. The sample lists roughly 1.7 million distinct CDR3 sequences; 34% were seen once. Material: blood. These receptors all stem from a woman aged 30 to 39 in good health. The CDR3 runs from the conserved cysteine through the conserved F or W. Fields, in order: J gene, V gene, D gene, CDR3 length, clone size, CDR3 protein, CDR3 DNA. D genes are given only for firm matches. Expanded clones are given a class, and other clones once, few, many or no size at all.

>TRBJ1-1|TRBV11-2|TRBD1|16|.
CASSLDLGRGPREAFF
TGTGCCAGCAGCTTAGATCTGGGCAGGGGGCCCAGAGAAGCTTTCTTT
>TRBJ1-2|TRBV12-5|.|12|.
CASGLFRRGYTF
TGTGCTAGTGGTTTGTTTCGCAGGGGCTACACCTTC
>TRBJ2-1|TRBV6-2/TRBV6-3|.|15|many
CASRRLGSSYNEQFF
TGTGCCAGCAGACGTCTAGGGTCCTCCTACAATGAGCAGTTCTTC
>TRBJ2-5|TRBV6-1|TRBD2|16|.
CASSDPGLVAQETQYF
TGTGCCAGCAGTGATCCGGGACTAGTAGCCCAAGAGACCCAGTACTTC
>TRBJ2-3|TRBV12-3/TRBV12-4|.|16|few
CASSLAAGLSADAQYF
TGTGCCAGCAGTTTAGCCGCGGGGTTGAGCGCAGATGCGCAGTATTTT
>TRBJ1-2|TRBV4-1|.|14|.
CASSPGDTNYGYTF
TGCGCCAGCAGCCCTGGGGACACCAACTATGGCTACACCTTC
>TRBJ2-7|TRBV9|TRBD2|14|many
CASSAGLAGDEQYF
TGTGCCAGCAGCGCGGGACTAGCGGGCGACGAGCAGTACTTC
>TRBJ1-4|TRBV20-1|.|15|few
CSAELPGRTNEKLFF
TGCAGTGCTGAGCTTCCAGGGAGGACTAATGAAAAACTGTTTTTT
>TRBJ2-1|TRBV5-1|.|13|.
CASSLRGRARKFF
TGCGCCAGCAGCTTAAGGGGGAGGGCCAGGAAGTTCTTC
>TRBJ1-4|TRBV10-3|.|13|.
CAISEGAVEKLFF
TGTGCCATCAGTGAGGGGGCGGTTGAAAAACTGTTTTTT
>TRBJ2-7|TRBV27|.|14|.
CASSLIRGAYEQYF
TGTGCCAGCAGTTTAATTCGGGGGGCTTACGAGCAGTACTTC
>TRBJ2-1|TRBV6-6|TRBD2|15|few
CASKQRGPASNEQFF
TGTGCCAGCAAACAGCGGGGGCCCGCGAGCAATGAGCAGTTCTTC
>TRBJ1-5|TRBV20-1|.|12|few
CSARDGKQPQHF
TGCAGTGCTAGAGATGGGAAACAGCCCCAGCATTTT
>TRBJ1-5|TRBV6-5|.|18|.
CASSYSFTPGGRNQPQHF
TGTGCCAGCAGTTACTCCTTCACGCCAGGCGGGCGCAATCAGCCCCAGCATTTT
>TRBJ1-2|TRBV20-1|.|13|.
CSAPLRTNYGYTF
TGCAGTGCCCCCCTGCGTACTAACTATGGCTACACCTTC
>TRBJ2-1|TRBV20-1|TRBD2|17|.
CSARDVTSERSYNEQFF
TGCAGTGCTAGAGATGTGACTAGCGAGAGGTCCTACAATGAGCAGTTCTTC
>TRBJ1-5|TRBV6-1|.|17|.
CASSETRQHYSNQPQHF
TGTGCCAGCAGTGAAACCCGGCAGCATTATAGCAATCAGCCCCAGCATTTT
>TRBJ2-7|TRBV20-1|.|13|once
CSASQGEVDEQYF
TGCAGTGCTAGTCAGGGGGAGGTCGACGAGCAGTACTTC
>TRBJ1-5|TRBV28|.|16|.
CASSPSEGYSNQPQHF
TGTGCCAGCAGTCCTTCCGAAGGCTATAGCAATCAGCCCCAGCATTTT
>TRBJ2-3|TRBV6-6|.|14|.
CAGSYGQSPDTQYF
TGTGCCGGCAGTTACGGACAGTCCCCAGATACGCAGTATTTT
>TRBJ2-5|TRBV30|.|12|few
CAWTLLKETQYF
TGTGCCTGGACTCTACTGAAAGAGACCCAGTACTTC
>TRBJ2-1|TRBV5-6|.|14|.
CASSLGQPRDEQFF
TGTGCCAGCAGCTTGGGACAGCCTCGGGATGAGCAGTTCTTC
>TRBJ2-7|TRBV27|TRBD2|15|.
CASSELAGLLDEQYF
TGTGCCAGCAGTGAATTAGCGGGCCTCTTAGACGAGCAGTACTTC
>TRBJ2-5|TRBV29-1|TRBD2|15|many
CSVGRTSGSFETQYF
TGCAGCGTTGGACGGACTAGCGGGAGTTTCGAGACCCAGTACTTC
>TRBJ2-7|TRBV20-1|.|16|.
CSARDWGGSSSYEQYF
TGCAGTGCTAGAGATTGGGGCGGATCCTCCTCCTACGAGCAGTACTTC
>TRBJ2-7|TRBV12-3/TRBV12-4|TRBD2|15|.
CASSSRGGISYEQYF
TGTGCCAGCAGTTCACGCGGGGGGATCTCCTACGAGCAGTACTTC
>TRBJ2-1|TRBV6-1|TRBD1|15|.
CASGPGQTSLNEQFF
TGTGCCAGCGGGCCGGGACAGACCTCCTTGAATGAGCAGTTCTTC
>TRBJ1-2|TRBV30|TRBD1|12|.
CAWNRGSYGYTF
TGTGCCTGGAACAGGGGTAGCTATGGCTACACCTTC
>TRBJ2-2|TRBV29-1|TRBD2|16|few
CSVETTSGGAIGELFF
TGCAGCGTTGAGACGACTAGCGGGGGGGCTATCGGGGAGCTGTTTTTT
>TRBJ2-1|TRBV2|TRBD1|18|few
CASSDLSEGAPSYNEQFF
TGTGCCAGCAGTGACCTTTCCGAGGGGGCTCCCTCCTACAATGAGCAGTTCTTC
>TRBJ2-1|TRBV5-1|.|16|few
CASSLGGAYNYNEQFF
TGCGCCAGCAGCTTGGGAGGGGCCTACAATTACAATGAGCAGTTCTTC
>TRBJ2-5|TRBV29-1|.|13|.
CSVETGTEETQYF
TGCAGCGTGGAAACCGGGACGGAAGAGACCCAGTACTTC
>TRBJ1-2|TRBV5-1|.|15|.
CASSSEPTGNYGYTF
TGCGCCAGCAGCTCCGAACCGACGGGTAACTATGGCTACACCTTC
>TRBJ2-7|TRBV7-3|TRBD2|16|.
CASKKGGGLGTYEQYF
TGTGCCAGCAAAAAAGGGGGGGGACTAGGAACCTACGAGCAGTACTTC
>TRBJ2-1|TRBV9|.|15|few
CASSVVGGGPDEQFF
TGTGCCAGCAGCGTGGTAGGAGGGGGCCCGGATGAGCAGTTCTTC
>TRBJ2-1|TRBV10-3|TRBD2|15|.
CAIRDRLAGVREQFF
TGTGCCATCAGAGACAGGCTAGCGGGGGTGAGAGAGCAGTTCTTC
>TRBJ2-5|TRBV6-2/TRBV6-3|.|15|once
CASSYVSGSQETQYF
TGTGCCAGCAGTTACGTTTCGGGGTCCCAAGAGACCCAGTACTTC
>TRBJ2-1|TRBV6-1|TRBD2|16|.
CASRPRAGGTYNEQFF
TGTGCCAGCAGGCCCAGGGCGGGGGGAACCTACAATGAGCAGTTCTTC
>TRBJ2-7|TRBV9|TRBD2|16|.
CASSVSGGVSSYEQYF
TGTGCCAGCAGCGTTAGCGGGGGGGTATCTTCCTACGAGCAGTACTTC
>TRBJ2-1|TRBV2|TRBD2|15|few
CASSVMGLAGNEQFF
TGTGCCAGCAGTGTAATGGGACTAGCGGGCAATGAGCAGTTCTTC
>TRBJ2-5|TRBV29-1|.|14|few
CSARAWQLQETQYF
TGCAGCGCTCGCGCGTGGCAGTTACAAGAGACCCAGTACTTC
>TRBJ2-3|TRBV4-1|.|12|.
CASSQAGYTRYF
TGCGCCAGCAGCCAAGCTGGTTATACGCGGTATTTT
>TRBJ2-7|TRBV7-2|TRBD2|16|many
CASSLVGSGSSYEQYF
TGTGCCAGCAGCTTAGTAGGAAGCGGGAGCTCCTACGAGCAGTACTTC
>TRBJ1-2|TRBV7-9|.|13|.
CASSLRESDGYTF
TGTGCCAGCAGCCTCAGGGAGTCGGATGGCTACACCTTC
>TRBJ2-1|TRBV29-1|TRBD2|12|.
CSVVTSLNEQFF
TGCAGCGTTGTGACTAGCCTCAATGAGCAGTTCTTC
>TRBJ1-1|TRBV7-9|.|15|.
CASSLARNRFTEAFF
TGTGCCAGCAGCTTAGCCCGGAACAGGTTCACTGAAGCTTTCTTT
>TRBJ1-5|TRBV15|.|14|few
CATRKDSNNQPQHF
TGTGCCACCAGGAAAGACAGCAACAATCAGCCCCAGCATTTT
>TRBJ2-1|TRBV6-1|TRBD1|13|.
CASTLDRWGEQFF
TGTGCCAGCACATTGGACAGGTGGGGTGAGCAGTTCTTC
>TRBJ2-7|TRBV7-9|TRBD2|17|once
CASSVAVGTMTYNEQYF
TGTGCCAGCAGCGTCGCCGTTGGGACTATGACCTACAATGAGCAGTACTTC
>TRBJ2-1|TRBV7-2|.|15|few
CASSAQGGGLREQFF
TGTGCCAGCAGCGCCCAAGGGGGGGGACTACGGGAGCAGTTCTTC
>TRBJ1-5|TRBV20-1|.|14|.
CSAIRGHSNQPQHF
TGCAGTGCTATACGAGGTCACAGCAATCAGCCCCAGCATTTT
>TRBJ2-1|TRBV9|.|13|few
CASSARTDNEQFF
TGTGCCAGCAGCGCCCGGACAGACAATGAGCAGTTCTTC
>TRBJ2-1|TRBV20-1|TRBD1|16|.
CSARSRQGSSYNEQFF
TGCAGTGCTAGATCCCGACAGGGCAGCTCCTACAATGAGCAGTTCTTC
>TRBJ2-7|TRBV7-6|.|16|many
CASSPRGSGFVYEQYF
TGTGCCAGCAGCCCCCGGGGTTCGGGATTCGTCTACGAGCAGTACTTC
>TRBJ2-1|TRBV4-1|.|16|.
CASSQDWGGLANEQFF
TGCGCCAGCAGCCAAGATTGGGGGGGCCTTGCCAATGAGCAGTTCTTC
>TRBJ1-4|TRBV30|.|14|.
CAWSQGTQNEKLFF
TGTGCCTGGAGTCAGGGGACCCAGAATGAAAAACTGTTTTTT